The 27 T cell receptor beta chains listed next were all sequenced from one sample in a study of T cell repertoires in cytomegalovirus infection. TCRdb fed the reads into MiXCR, producing one record per CDR3 protein. The data contain 570,000 or so distinct CDR3 sequences, 40% of them singletons. For these receptors, no antigen is known. The material was cultured PBMCs, obtained from culture after CMV antigen stimulation. The receptors were sampled from a human donor in good health (CMV status not recorded). Some clones in this sample may be carry-over from other donors' samples.

This clonotype was seen only a few times. V is TRBV7-2 and J is TRBJ2-1, with 11 bases lining up with TRBD2. There are 15 residues in the CDR3. V trimming: 5 bases; J trimming: 5 bases; junction bases outside the gene matches: 5. Germline loops: CDR1 SGHTA, CDR2 FQGNSA. CDR3: CASSVGTSGNNEQFF. CDR3 nucleotides: TGTGCCAGCAGCGTCGGGACTAGCGGAAACAATGAGCAGTTCTTC.

The chain joins TRBV3-1 to TRBJ1-5, with D uncertain. This CDR3 is built from 16 residues. Trimming took off 1 base at V and 3 bases at J, with 13 bases between the two ends. Germline loops: CDR1 LGHDT, CDR2 YNNKEL (reference sequence). CDR3 loop: CASSQGPLDANQPQHF. CDR3 DNA: TGTGCCAGCAGCCAAGGACCGCTAGACGCCAATCAGCCCCAGCATTTT.

This clonotype was picked up a small number of times. The chain joins TRBV20-1 to TRBJ2-1, with a possible D match to TRBD2 (6 bases). Germline V lookup: CDR1 DFQATT, CDR2 SNEGSKA (reference sequence). Trimming cost V 6 bases and J 0 bases, with 21 bases left between them. The CDR3 is 17 residues long. The DNA for the CDR3 is TGCAGTGCCACGGAGGGCCACGGCGGTAACTCCTACAATGAGCAGTTCTTC. Amino acid sequence: CSATEGHGGNSYNEQFF.

This clonotype was counted only a few times. This chain connects TRBV12-3 or TRBV12-4 to TRBJ1-6; D not resolved. Between the trimmed V and J ends, which lost 2 bases and 6 bases, there was a span of 5 bases. CDR3 length: 13 amino acids. The CDR3 nucleotides read TGTGCCAGCAGTTTATGGAGTAATTCACCCCTCCACTTT. The encoded protein is CASSLWSNSPLHF.

This clonotype was found a few times. The chain combines TRBV4-1 with TRBJ2-2, with TRBD1 matching 7 bases. CDR3 length: 15 amino acids. V lost 0 bases, J lost 8 bases, and 6 bases stayed unmatched. Germline CDR1 reads MGHRA; CDR2 reads YSYEKL. CDR3 coding DNA: TGCGCCAGCAGCCAAGATCAGGGGGTATGGGGGGAGCTGTTTTTT. Its protein product is CASSQDQGVWGELFF.

In this sample, this clonotype turned up a few times. This chain joins TRBV7-2 and TRBJ2-7, with 12 bases fitting TRBD2. CDR1 and CDR2 (germline): SGHTA, FQGNSA. The ends lost 5 bases at V and 4 bases at J; junction bases unmatched: 9. The CDR3 contains 16 residues. The CDR3 region has the DNA TGTGCCAGCAGCCTCCAACCGACTAGCGGGAGTTACGAGCAGTACTTC. It encodes CASSLQPTSGSYEQYF.

Only a few counts were recorded for this clonotype. The chain joins TRBV7-6 to TRBJ2-1, with D possibly called TRBD1 or TRBD2 (6 bases each). V lost 5 bases and J lost 8, with 13 bases in between. CDR1 and CDR2 (germline): SGHVS, FNYEAQ. CDR3 length: 13 residues. The CDR3 protein is CASSAAGGDEQFF. The CDR3 nucleotides are TGTGCCAGCAGCGCAGCCGGGGGCGATGAGCAGTTCTTC.

This clonotype showed up just once. The V call is TRBV18, the J call TRBJ1-2, with unresolved D. Trimming cost V 2 bases and J 0 bases, with 10 bases left between them. The CDR3 is made up of 15 amino acids. Per germline, CDR1 KGHSH and CDR2 LQKENI. As DNA, the CDR3 is TGTGCCAGCTCACCAGGGCCAGAAGCTAACTATGGCTACACCTTC. Its translation is CASSPGPEANYGYTF.

This clonotype was counted between two and nine times. The V and J genes are TRBV7-8 and TRBJ1-1; no definite D call. Trimming shortened V by 4 bases and J by 4 bases, and 10 bases separated the two germline ends. The V gene's germline CDR1 is SGHVS and CDR2 FQNEAQ. The CDR3 extends over 13 amino acids. The CDR3 region has the DNA TGTGCCAGCAGCTATTTGGAGGGCACTGAAGCTTTCTTT. It specifies CASSYLEGTEAFF.

This clonotype has only a few counts. The chain carries TRBV7-8 and TRBJ2-5, with TRBD2 matching 9 bases. The CDR3 is made up of 16 amino acids. Germline V gene data show CDR1 as SGHVS and CDR2 as FQNEAQ. V was clipped by 2 bases and J by 4 bases; unmatched bases: 8. This CDR3 reads CASSLLGGRVGETQYF. DNA of the CDR3: TGTGCCAGCAGCTTATTAGGCGGGAGGGTAGGAGAGACCCAGTACTTC.

This clonotype is a singleton in its sample. This chain connects TRBV5-6 to TRBJ1-1; TRBD1 aligns across 7 bases. This CDR3 has 13 residues. Germline V gene lookup returns CDR1 SGHDT and CDR2 YYEEEE. Unmatched junction bases numbered 4, after V lost 3 bases and J lost 5 bases. The CDR3 protein is CASSSQGHTEAFF. In DNA, the CDR3 is TGTGCCAGCAGCTCACAGGGGCATACTGAAGCTTTCTTT. The variable domain in full, with the rest retrieved from reference TRBV5-6 and TRBJ1-1, is DAGVTQSPTHLIKTRGQQVTLRCSPKSGHDTVSWYQQALGQGPQFIFQYYEEEERQRGNFPDRFSGHQFPNYSSELNVNALLLGDSALYLCASSSQGHTEAFFGQGTRLTVV.

V usage is TRBV10-3 and J usage is TRBJ2-7; D unresolved. CDR1 and CDR2 from the germline V gene are ENHRY and SYGVKD. The CDR3 has 14 amino acids. Trimming took 10 bases from V and 3 from J, leaving 19 bases between them. CDR3 nucleotides: TGTGCCACGAGGACCCCGGGCCCTAGCTACGAGCAGTACTTC. Translation gives CATRTPGPSYEQYF.

The rearrangement links TRBV15 to TRBJ1-4; D is unclear. Trimming cost V 1 base and J 4 bases, with 10 bases left between them. The length of the CDR3 is 15 residues. Germline V gives CDR1 LNHNV, CDR2 YYDKDF (reference sequence). CDR3 DNA sequence: TGTGCCACCAGCAGAGTAGGTGAAAGTAATGAAAAACTGTTTTTT. Protein: CATSRVGESNEKLFF.

The rearrangement links TRBV11-2 to TRBJ2-5; perhaps TRBD2 as D (6 bases). The CDR3 runs to 13 residues. Trimming shortened V by 3 bases and J by 5 bases, and 10 bases separated the two germline ends. Germline CDR1 and CDR2: SGHAT and FQNNGV. CDR3 sequence reads: CASSFPGVETQYF. CDR3 in DNA: TGTGCCAGCAGCTTTCCGGGAGTCGAGACCCAGTACTTC.

The V gene is TRBV2, the J gene TRBJ2-5; tentative D call: TRBD1 (5 bases). Trimming took 0 bases from V and 5 from J, leaving 13 bases between them. Germline V lookup: CDR1 SNHLY, CDR2 FYNNEI. This CDR3 contains 15 residues. This chain's CDR3 is CASSEAMQGVETQYF. In nucleotides, the CDR3 is TGTGCCAGCAGTGAAGCGATGCAGGGCGTGGAGACCCAGTACTTC.

This clonotype was counted only a few times. The CDR3 loop is CASSHQDRQPQHF. CDR3 sequence (DNA): TGTGCCAGCAGTCATCAGGACCGACAGCCCCAGCATTTT. This chain uses TRBV12-3 or TRBV12-4 with TRBJ1-5; no definite D call. Trimming cost V 5 bases and J 7 bases, with 12 bases left between them. The CDR3 is 13 residues long.

The table lists this clonotype with a few counts. The rearrangement links TRBV12-5 to TRBJ2-3, with 8 nucleotides matching TRBD2. CDR1 is LGHNT and CDR2 is FRNRAP in the germline V gene. Losses at the gene ends were 3 bases for V and 5 bases for J; bases not matched to a gene: 13. This CDR3 comprises 17 residues. Here the CDR3 DNA reads TGTGCTAGTGGTTTCCCCCCTTCGGCGGGAGGTCGAGATACGCAGTATTTT. Translated, it gives CASGFPPSAGGRDTQYF. Supplemented by reference TRBV12-5 and TRBJ2-3, the full variable domain reads DARVTQTPRHKVTEMGQEVTMRCQPILGHNTVFWYRQTMMQGLELLAYFRNRAPLDDSGMPKDRFSAEMPDATLATLKIQPSEPRDSAVYFCASGFPPSAGGRDTQYFGPGTRLTVL.

This chain uses TRBV27 with TRBJ1-1, with 10 positions matching TRBD1. Per germline, CDR1 MNHEY and CDR2 SMNVEV (reference sequence). The CDR3 covers 16 residues. Trimming at V came to 6 bases and at J to 0 bases, leaving 7 bases not matched to a gene. CDR3 coding DNA: TGTGCCAGCAGCCCAAGGACAGGGGGGATGAACACTGAAGCTTTCTTT. Translating gives CASSPRTGGMNTEAFF.

This clonotype was seen ten or more times. The chain couples TRBV11-2 to TRBJ1-2, with D unresolved. V dropped 5 bases and J dropped 5 bases, with 15 bases sitting between them. The germline V gene encodes CDR1 SGHAT and CDR2 FQNNGV. This CDR3 region has 14 residues. The CDR3 loop is CASSLRQAGYGYTF. For the CDR3, the DNA is TGTGCCAGCAGCCTAAGGCAGGCTGGTTATGGCTACACCTTC.

This chain connects TRBV20-1 to TRBJ2-1, with D possibly being TRBD1 or TRBD2 (5 bases each). CDR3 length equals 15 residues. The V gene's germline CDR1 is DFQATT and CDR2 SNEGSKA (reference sequence). V was clipped by 1 base and J by 5 bases, with 15 bases between them. The CDR3 loop reads CSARALRDANNEQFF. The CDR3 DNA follows: TGCAGTGCTAGAGCACTCCGGGACGCCAACAATGAGCAGTTCTTC.

The genes are TRBV19 and TRBJ1-1; D not resolved. This CDR3 is 15 amino acids long. CDR1 is LNHDA, CDR2 SQIVND, per germline (reference sequence). Trimming took off 5 bases at V and 2 bases at J, with 15 bases between the two ends. Here the CDR3 reads CASSLRHSSNTEAFF. In nucleotides, the CDR3 is TGTGCCAGTAGTTTAAGACACAGCTCTAACACTGAAGCTTTCTTT.

This chain connects TRBV6-1 to TRBJ2-7; the D gene is possibly TRBD2 (6 bases). Looked up from germline, CDR1 is MNHNS and CDR2 is SASEGT. V lost 5 bases and J 3 bases, leaving 20 bases between the germline ends. CDR3 length: 16 residues. The DNA for the CDR3 is TGTGCCAGCAGTCCGCCTCTAGCGACCTACGGCTACGAGCAGTACTTC. It is translated as CASSPPLATYGYEQYF.

This clonotype was detected only a few times. The genes are TRBV28 and TRBJ2-5; 7 nucleotides align to TRBD1. The CDR3 consists of 14 residues. Germline V gives CDR1 MDHEN, CDR2 SYDVKM. V lost 2 bases to trimming and J lost 5 bases; unmatched junction nucleotides: 5. CDR3: CASSLRGPRETQYF. CDR3 in DNA: TGTGCCAGCAGTTTAAGGGGGCCCAGGGAGACCCAGTACTTC.

The chain combines TRBV7-9 with TRBJ1-3, with D possibly being TRBD1 (5 bases). This CDR3 region has 15 residues. The V gene's germline CDR1 is SEHNR and CDR2 FQNEAQ (reference sequence). The ends were cut back, 5 bases at V and 2 bases at J, with 13 bases in the middle. The CDR3 DNA sequence: TGTGCCAGCAGCCCTTGGGGGGACCCTGGAAACACCATATATTTT. Amino acids: CASSPWGDPGNTIYF.

This chain connects TRBV11-2 to TRBJ2-1; 10 bases match TRBD1. The CDR3 totals 17 residues. The ends lost 4 bases at V and 4 bases at J; junction bases unmatched: 10. Per the germline V gene, CDR1 is SGHAT and CDR2 is FQNNGV. CDR3 nucleotide sequence: TGTGCCAGCAGCTCGTTGTATGGGACAGGGGTTTACAATGAGCAGTTCTTC. Protein product: CASSSLYGTGVYNEQFF.

This chain joins TRBV18 and TRBJ1-1, with unresolved D. V dropped 4 bases and J dropped 4 bases, with 10 bases sitting between them. CDR1 is KGHSH, CDR2 LQKENI, per germline. There are 13 residues in the CDR3. CDR3 bases: TGTGCCAGCTCACTGGGTGAGATCACTGAAGCTTTCTTT. Encoded protein: CASSLGEITEAFF.

Concerning this clonotype: At one end the junction does not follow the germline gene, possibly because of a read error. The chain links TRBV7-2 to TRBJ1-5; no clear D gene. Germline CDR1 is SGHTA and CDR2 is FQGNSA. This CDR3 comprises 13 residues. DNA for the CDR3: TGTGCCAGCAGGTTAGCCCGCTTTCAGCCCCAGCATTTT. It encodes CASRLARFQPQHF.